This is a list of T cell receptor beta chains from one sample in a study of T cell responses to AZD1222 COVID-19 vaccine. This table comes from immunoSEQ multiplex PCR, and its TCRdb copy is limited to in-frame clones, with some not included. The table for this sample gives over 120,000 clones. Sequencing used peripheral blood. All receptors derive from an adult in good health. The CDR3 runs from the conserved cysteine through the conserved F or W. The D gene is left open where the match is weak.

TRBD1,TRBJ2-7,TRBV3-1/TRBV3-2,CASSQDLQGFYEQYF,TGTGCCAGCAGCCAAGATCTACAGGGGTTCTACGAGCAGTACTTC
NA,TRBJ1-2,TRBV5-1,CASSLEHRDYGYTF,TGCGCCAGCAGCTTGGAGCACAGGGACTATGGCTACACCTTC
TRBD1,TRBJ1-4,TRBV6-5,CASSYSATGNEKLFF,TGTGCCAGCAGTTACTCTGCGACAGGGAATGAAAAACTGTTTTTT
TRBD1,TRBJ1-5,TRBV6-1,CASSELPNRGSNQPQHF,TGTGCCAGCAGTGAACTCCCAAACAGGGGTTCGAATCAGCCCCAGCATTTT
NA,TRBJ1-5,TRBV24-1,CATSDFPLGPQHF,TGTGCCACCAGTGATTTTCCCTTGGGGCCCCAGCATTTT
NA,TRBJ1-5,TRBV18,CASSPYAWGRQPQHF,TGTGCCAGCTCACCGTACGCGTGGGGGAGACAGCCCCAGCATTTT
NA,TRBJ2-7,TRBV29-1,CSAVRGGDEQYF,TGCAGCGCCGTCCGGGGAGGCGACGAGCAGTACTTC
NA,TRBJ2-7,TRBV5-1,CASSRTLSIYEQYF,TGCGCCAGCAGCCGGACACTCTCGATCTACGAGCAGTACTTC
NA,TRBJ1-3,TRBV11-3,CASSPPAGLGNTIYF,TGTGCCAGCAGCCCCCCCGCAGGGTTGGGAAACACCATATATTTT
TRBD1,TRBJ2-1,TRBV5-4,CASSPRTGLSNEQFF,TGTGCCAGCAGCCCAAGGACAGGGCTAAGCAATGAGCAGTTCTTC
TRBD2,TRBJ2-7,TRBV10-3,CAISPGGYEQYF,TGTGCCATCAGCCCGGGGGGCTACGAGCAGTACTTC
NA,TRBJ2-4,TRBV11-3,CASSPGTPVKNIQYF,TGTGCCAGCAGCCCTGGGACACCGGTAAAAAACATTCAGTACTTC
NA,TRBJ1-3,TRBV6-1,CASSERGDLIFVSGNTIYF,TGTGCCAGCAGTGAGAGGGGGGACCTGATTTTCGTGTCTGGAAACACCATATATTTT
NA,TRBJ1-1,TRBV6-5,CAGDGGKRTEAFF,TGTGCCGGCGACGGCGGGAAGCGGACTGAAGCTTTCTTT
TRBD1,TRBJ1-3,TRBV9,CASSAAPFPGRGQGNTIYF,TGTGCCAGCAGCGCAGCCCCATTCCCCGGCAGGGGGCAGGGAAACACCATATATTTT
NA,TRBJ1-1,TRBV28,CASRRGFYTEAFF,TGTGCCAGCAGGAGGGGTTTCTACACTGAAGCTTTCTTT
NA,TRBJ2-7,TRBV7-9,CASSLGTLYEQYF,TGTGCCAGCAGCTTAGGAACGTTATACGAGCAGTACTTC
NA,TRBJ1-2,TRBV7-9,CASSLEVGGYTF,TGTGCCAGCAGCTTAGAGGTTGGTGGCTACACCTTC
TRBD1,TRBJ1-2,TRBV2,CASSQVGQDYGYTF,TGTGCCAGCAGCCAGGTGGGACAGGACTATGGCTACACCTTC
NA,TRBJ1-5,TRBV19,CASSIDSGVGQPQHF,TGTGCCAGTAGTATAGATTCGGGGGTCGGACAGCCCCAGCATTTT
TRBD1,TRBJ1-2,TRBV19,CAARDSHRLNYGYTF,TGTGCCGCTCGGGACAGCCACCGCCTTAACTATGGCTACACCTTC
TRBD2,TRBJ2-1,TRBV4-1,CASSQEPGLARGEQFF,TGCGCCAGCAGCCAAGAACCGGGACTAGCACGGGGTGAGCAGTTCTTC
NA,TRBJ2-7,TRBV30,CAFRLRGRMIYEQYF,TGTGCCTTTCGACTTCGGGGCAGGATGATCTACGAGCAGTACTTC
TRBD2,TRBJ2-1,TRBV5-4,CASSWGLDLGQFF,TGTGCCAGCAGCTGGGGACTAGACCTAGGGCAGTTCTTC
TRBD1,TRBJ1-5,TRBV30,CAWSVRGTGGRILNQPQHF,TGTGCCTGGAGTGTACGAGGGACAGGGGGCCGAATCTTAAATCAGCCCCAGCATTTT
NA,TRBJ2-3,TRBV3-1/TRBV3-2,CASSQRGYPSTDTQYF,TGTGCCAGCAGCCAAAGGGGGTATCCTAGCACAGATACGCAGTATTTT
NA,TRBJ2-3,TRBV3-1/TRBV3-2,CASSQDNWGQKDTQYF,TGTGCCAGCAGCCAAGATAACTGGGGGCAGAAAGATACGCAGTATTTT
TRBD1,TRBJ2-7,TRBV9,CASSVATGSHYEQYF,TGTGCCAGCAGCGTAGCGACAGGGAGTCACTACGAGCAGTACTTC
NA,TRBJ1-1,TRBV5-1,CASSLQTGPMNTEAFF,TGCGCCAGCAGCTTACAGACAGGCCCTATGAACACTGAAGCTTTCTTT
NA,TRBJ1-1,TRBV10-1,CATSRQVNAEAFF,TGCGCCACCAGCCGACAGGTCAACGCTGAAGCTTTCTTT
NA,TRBJ1-1,TRBV5-1,CASSLAGARSNTEAFF,TGCGCCAGCAGCTTGGCAGGGGCGCGCTCCAACACTGAAGCTTTCTTT
TRBD1,TRBJ2-1,TRBV7-3,CASSLMGQGLYEQFF,TGTGCCAGCAGCTTGATGGGACAGGGGTTGTATGAGCAGTTCTTC
TRBD2,TRBJ2-3,TRBV2,CATQTGGKGDTQYF,TGTGCCACCCAGACGGGGGGTAAGGGAGATACGCAGTATTTT
TRBD2,TRBJ2-1,TRBV5-4,CASSSQRGPEIPYNEQFF,TGTGCCAGCAGCTCACAGCGGGGGCCCGAAATTCCTTACAATGAGCAGTTCTTC
NA,TRBJ1-5,TRBV15,CATSFDLGRGQPQHF,TGTGCCACCAGCTTTGATTTAGGGCGAGGTCAGCCCCAGCATTTT